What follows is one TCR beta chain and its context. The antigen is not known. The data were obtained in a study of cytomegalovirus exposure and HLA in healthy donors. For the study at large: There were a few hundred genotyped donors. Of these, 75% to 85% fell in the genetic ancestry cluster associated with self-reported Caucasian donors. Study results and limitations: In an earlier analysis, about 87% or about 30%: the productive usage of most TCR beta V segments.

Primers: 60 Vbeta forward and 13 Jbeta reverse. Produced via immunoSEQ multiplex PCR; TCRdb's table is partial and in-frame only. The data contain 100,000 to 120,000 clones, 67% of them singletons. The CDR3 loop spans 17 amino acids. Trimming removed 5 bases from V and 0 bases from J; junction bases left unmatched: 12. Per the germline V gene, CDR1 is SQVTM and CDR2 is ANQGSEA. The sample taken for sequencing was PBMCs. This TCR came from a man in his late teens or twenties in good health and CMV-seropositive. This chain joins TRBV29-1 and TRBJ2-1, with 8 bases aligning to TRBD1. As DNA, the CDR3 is TGCAGCGTTCACGGGACAGGCGCGGGTAGCTCCTACAATGAGCAGTTCTTC. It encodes CSVHGTGAGSSYNEQFF.